This TCR beta chain stems from a study of tumor and adjacent non-tumor tissue in lung cancer. Study-level information: Stage I to III disease affected about nine men and 5 women aged roughly 30 to 80. About 4.17 million productive TCRbeta reads were obtained per sample on average.

The template was RNA from unsorted bulk tissue. Germline CDR1 GTSNPN, CDR2 SVGIG (reference sequence). The CDR3 sequence is 11 residues long. Points from the study as a whole: Tumor TCR diversity, when higher, was linked to shorter survival. Top 100 clones took a larger repertoire share in normal lung.

In regard to this clonotype: The antigen remains unidentified. Germline is not matched at one junction end, which may reflect a read error.

The library came from three nested PCR rounds adapted from ARM-PCR protocols. TCRdb reanalysed the multiplex PCR reads using MiXCR and keeps one entry per CDR3 protein. The repertoire consists of around 210,000 distinct CDR3 sequences, with 71% occurring once and the leading ten covering around 27%. What was sequenced was lung tumor tissue. The chain is built from TRBV30 and TRBJ1-1; no reliable D call. The sequence was collected from a man aged 55 to 69 with non-small cell lung cancer. The CDR3 DNA is TGTGCCTGGATTCACAACACTGAAGCTCTCTTT. Protein: CAWIHNTEALF.